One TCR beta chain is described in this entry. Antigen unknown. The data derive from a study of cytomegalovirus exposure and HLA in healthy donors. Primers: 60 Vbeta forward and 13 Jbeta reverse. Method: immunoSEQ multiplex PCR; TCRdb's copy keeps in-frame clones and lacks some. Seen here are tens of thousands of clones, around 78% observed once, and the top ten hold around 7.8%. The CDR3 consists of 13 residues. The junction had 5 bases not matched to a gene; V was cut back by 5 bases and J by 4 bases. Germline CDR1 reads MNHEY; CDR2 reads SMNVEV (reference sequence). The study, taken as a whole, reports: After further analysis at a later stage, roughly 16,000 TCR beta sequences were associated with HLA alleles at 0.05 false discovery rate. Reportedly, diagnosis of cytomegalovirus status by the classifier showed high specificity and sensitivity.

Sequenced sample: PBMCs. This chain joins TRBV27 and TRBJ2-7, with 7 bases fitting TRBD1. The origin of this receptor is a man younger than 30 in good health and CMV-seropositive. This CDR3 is CASSLGQDYEQYF. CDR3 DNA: TGTGCCAGCAGTCTCGGACAGGATTACGAGCAGTACTTC.